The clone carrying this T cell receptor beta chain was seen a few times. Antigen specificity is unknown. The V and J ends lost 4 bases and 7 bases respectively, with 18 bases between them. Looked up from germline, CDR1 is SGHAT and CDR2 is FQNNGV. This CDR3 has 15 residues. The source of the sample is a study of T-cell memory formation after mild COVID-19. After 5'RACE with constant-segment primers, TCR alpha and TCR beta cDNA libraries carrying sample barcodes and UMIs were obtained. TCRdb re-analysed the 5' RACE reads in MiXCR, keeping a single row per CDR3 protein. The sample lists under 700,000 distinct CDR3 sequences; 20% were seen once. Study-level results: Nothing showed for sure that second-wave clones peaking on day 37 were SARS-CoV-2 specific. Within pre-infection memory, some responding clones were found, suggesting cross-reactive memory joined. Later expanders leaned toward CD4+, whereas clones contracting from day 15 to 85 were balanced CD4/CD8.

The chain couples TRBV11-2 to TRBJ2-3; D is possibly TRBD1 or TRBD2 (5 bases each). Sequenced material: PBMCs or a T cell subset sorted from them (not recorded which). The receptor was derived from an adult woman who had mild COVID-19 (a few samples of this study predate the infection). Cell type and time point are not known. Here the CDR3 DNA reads TGTGCCAGCAGCTCCTTAGCAGGCAGGGAGAATACGCAGTATTTT. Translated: CASSSLAGRENTQYF. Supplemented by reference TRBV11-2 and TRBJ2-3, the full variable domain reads EAGVAQSPRYKIIEKRQSVAFWCNPISGHATLYWYQQILGQGPKLLIQFQNNGVVDDSQLPKDRFSAERLKGVDSTLKIQPAKLEDSAVYLCASSSLAGRENTQYFGPGTRLTVL.